This is a list of T cell receptor beta chains from one sample in a study of T cells in Graves' hyperthyroidism and ophthalmopathy. A single record per CDR3 protein comes from TCRdb applying MiXCR to the multiplex PCR reads. The sample carries about half a million distinct CDR3 sequences, 20% recorded once. Sequencing was carried out using blood. These receptors came from a man aged 40-49 years with Graves' ophthalmopathy. The CDR3 runs from the conserved cysteine through the conserved F or W. The D gene is left open where the match is weak. Only part of the rows carry a size: once, few, many, or a class if the clone is expanded.

CDR3aa: CASRSRQGEIYGYTF
CDR3nt: TGTGCCAGCAGATCACGACAGGGGGAAATATATGGCTACACCTTC
v_gene: TRBV6-1
d_gene: TRBD1
j_gene: TRBJ1-2
abundance: few

CDR3aa: CASSSSVAGGRGTQYF
CDR3nt: TGTGCCAGCAGCTCGAGCGTAGCGGGGGGGCGCGGTACGCAGTATTTT
v_gene: TRBV6-2/TRBV6-3
d_gene: TRBD2
j_gene: TRBJ2-3
abundance: .

CDR3aa: CSVEPRRQGTDTQYF
CDR3nt: TGCAGCGTTGAGCCCCGCCGACAGGGGACAGATACGCAGTATTTT
v_gene: TRBV29-1
d_gene: TRBD1
j_gene: TRBJ2-3
abundance: few

CDR3aa: CAISPRVGMVAHNEQFF
CDR3nt: TGTGCCATCAGTCCCCGAGTGGGGATGGTAGCTCACAATGAGCAGTTCTTC
v_gene: TRBV10-3
d_gene: .
j_gene: TRBJ2-1
abundance: few

CDR3aa: CASSPPGQFYEQYF
CDR3nt: TGTGCCAGCAGCCCACCGGGACAGTTCTACGAGCAGTACTTC
v_gene: TRBV7-8
d_gene: TRBD1
j_gene: TRBJ2-7
abundance: few

CDR3aa: CASSSSTSGGADTQYF
CDR3nt: TGTGCCAGCAGCTCCTCGACTAGCGGGGGGGCAGATACGCAGTATTTT
v_gene: TRBV7-9
d_gene: TRBD2
j_gene: TRBJ2-3
abundance: many

CDR3aa: CASSPPDSYGYTF
CDR3nt: TGTGCCAGCAGCCCTCCGGACAGCTATGGCTACACCTTC
v_gene: TRBV6-1
d_gene: .
j_gene: TRBJ1-2
abundance: .

CDR3aa: CASSPWRQERTANTEAFF
CDR3nt: TGTGCCAGCTCACCATGGCGTCAGGAGAGGACAGCGAACACTGAAGCTTTCTTT
v_gene: TRBV18
d_gene: .
j_gene: TRBJ1-1
abundance: few

CDR3aa: CATSREGVGTDTQYF
CDR3nt: TGTGCCACCAGCAGAGAAGGGGTTGGCACAGATACGCAGTATTTT
v_gene: TRBV15
d_gene: .
j_gene: TRBJ2-3
abundance: .

CDR3aa: CASTGLPGNTIYF
CDR3nt: TGTGCCAGCACTGGGCTCCCTGGAAACACCATATATTTT
v_gene: TRBV6-2/TRBV6-3
d_gene: .
j_gene: TRBJ1-3
abundance: few

CDR3aa: CASSDTSGNEQFF
CDR3nt: TGCGCCAGCAGTGACACTAGCGGCAATGAGCAGTTCTTC
v_gene: TRBV10-1
d_gene: TRBD2
j_gene: TRBJ2-1
abundance: few

CDR3aa: CASSRGALSGRAPSTGELFF
CDR3nt: TGTGCCAGTAGTCGAGGGGCGCTTAGCGGGAGGGCCCCGAGCACCGGGGAGCTGTTTTTT
v_gene: TRBV7-8
d_gene: TRBD2
j_gene: TRBJ2-2
abundance: few

CDR3aa: CASSLNRGLTGTEAFF
CDR3nt: TGTGCCAGCAGCTTAAACAGGGGACTAACCGGCACTGAAGCTTTCTTT
v_gene: TRBV7-2
d_gene: TRBD1
j_gene: TRBJ1-1
abundance: many

CDR3aa: CASTARGSNYGYTF
CDR3nt: TGTGCCAGCACAGCCCGGGGGAGTAACTATGGCTACACCTTC
v_gene: TRBV9
d_gene: .
j_gene: TRBJ1-2
abundance: .

CDR3aa: CASGDFRGTEAFF
CDR3nt: TGTGCCAGCGGGGACTTTAGGGGCACTGAAGCTTTCTTT
v_gene: TRBV27
d_gene: .
j_gene: TRBJ1-1
abundance: .

CDR3aa: CASSLGWDTQYF
CDR3nt: TGTGCCAGCAGTTTAGGGTGGGATACGCAGTATTTT
v_gene: TRBV12-3/TRBV12-4
d_gene: .
j_gene: TRBJ2-3
abundance: few

CDR3aa: CSARTGTGRYEQYF
CDR3nt: TGCAGTGCTAGAACTGGGACAGGGAGGTACGAGCAGTACTTC
v_gene: TRBV20-1
d_gene: TRBD1
j_gene: TRBJ2-7
abundance: .

CDR3aa: CASSQAPGPYGYTF
CDR3nt: TGTGCCAGCAGCCAGGCTCCGGGCCCCTATGGCTACACCTTC
v_gene: TRBV3-1
d_gene: .
j_gene: TRBJ1-2
abundance: many

CDR3aa: CAWSLNQDSPLHF
CDR3nt: TGTGCCTGGAGTCTTAACCAGGATTCACCCCTCCACTTT
v_gene: TRBV30
d_gene: .
j_gene: TRBJ1-6
abundance: few

CDR3aa: CASSYSGGAGETQYF
CDR3nt: TGTGCCAGCTCCTACAGCGGGGGGGCCGGTGAGACCCAGTACTTC
v_gene: TRBV7-8
d_gene: TRBD2
j_gene: TRBJ2-5
abundance: .

CDR3aa: CASSPGIGLATNEKLFF
CDR3nt: TGTGCCAGCAGCCCGGGTATCGGCCTAGCGACTAATGAAAAACTGTTTTTT
v_gene: TRBV12-3/TRBV12-4
d_gene: .
j_gene: TRBJ1-4
abundance: .

CDR3aa: CASSQEPSTGKLFF
CDR3nt: TGCGCCAGCAGCCAAGAACCGAGCACCGGGAAGCTGTTTTTT
v_gene: TRBV4-3
d_gene: .
j_gene: TRBJ2-2
abundance: .

CDR3aa: CASSFPGGVGYTF
CDR3nt: TGTGCCAGCAGTTTCCCAGGGGGGGTTGGCTACACCTTC
v_gene: TRBV28
d_gene: TRBD1
j_gene: TRBJ1-2
abundance: few

CDR3aa: CASSFMTAGQFF
CDR3nt: TGTGCCAGCAGTTTCATGACAGCGGGGCAGTTCTTC
v_gene: TRBV12-3/TRBV12-4
d_gene: .
j_gene: TRBJ2-1
abundance: .

CDR3aa: CASSFGVSTDTQYF
CDR3nt: TGCGCCAGCAGCTTCGGGGTTAGCACAGATACGCAGTATTTT
v_gene: TRBV5-1
d_gene: .
j_gene: TRBJ2-3
abundance: few

CDR3aa: CASSPWTGEGSPLHF
CDR3nt: TGTGCCAGCAGCCCGTGGACAGGGGAGGGATCACCCCTCCACTTT
v_gene: TRBV12-3/TRBV12-4
d_gene: TRBD1
j_gene: TRBJ1-6
abundance: few

CDR3aa: CSARDGYEQYF
CDR3nt: TGCAGTGCTAGAGACGGCTACGAGCAGTACTTC
v_gene: TRBV20-1
d_gene: .
j_gene: TRBJ2-7
abundance: many

CDR3aa: CASRSPSRYQETQYF
CDR3nt: TGTGCCAGCAGAAGTCCTAGCAGGTACCAAGAGACCCAGTACTTC
v_gene: TRBV6-2/TRBV6-3
d_gene: .
j_gene: TRBJ2-5
abundance: many

CDR3aa: CASSLGQGHQPQHF
CDR3nt: TGTGCCAGCAGCTTGGGACAGGGACATCAGCCCCAGCATTTT
v_gene: TRBV12-3/TRBV12-4
d_gene: TRBD1
j_gene: TRBJ1-5
abundance: many

CDR3aa: CAWSIGQRNSPLHF
CDR3nt: TGTGCCTGGAGTATTGGGCAAAGGAATTCACCCCTCCACTTT
v_gene: TRBV30
d_gene: .
j_gene: TRBJ1-6
abundance: few

CDR3aa: CAISPRTSGQETQYF
CDR3nt: TGTGCCATCAGTCCTAGGACTAGCGGGCAAGAGACCCAGTACTTC
v_gene: TRBV10-3
d_gene: TRBD2
j_gene: TRBJ2-5
abundance: .